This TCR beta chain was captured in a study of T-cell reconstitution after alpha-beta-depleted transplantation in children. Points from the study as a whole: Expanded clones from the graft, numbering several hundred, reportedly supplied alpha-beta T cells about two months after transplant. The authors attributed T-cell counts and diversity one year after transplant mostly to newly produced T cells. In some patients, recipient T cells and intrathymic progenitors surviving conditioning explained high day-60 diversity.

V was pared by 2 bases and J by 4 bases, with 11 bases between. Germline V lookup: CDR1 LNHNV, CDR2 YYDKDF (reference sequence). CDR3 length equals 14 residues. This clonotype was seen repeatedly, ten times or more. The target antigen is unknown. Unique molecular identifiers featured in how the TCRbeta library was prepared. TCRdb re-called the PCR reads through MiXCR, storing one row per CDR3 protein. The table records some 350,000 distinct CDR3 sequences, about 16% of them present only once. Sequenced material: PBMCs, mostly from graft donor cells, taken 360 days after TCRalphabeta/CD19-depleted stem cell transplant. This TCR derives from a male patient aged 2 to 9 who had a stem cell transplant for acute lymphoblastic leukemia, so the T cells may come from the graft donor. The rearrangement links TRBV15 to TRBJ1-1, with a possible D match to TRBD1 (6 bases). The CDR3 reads CATSRNQGGTEAFF. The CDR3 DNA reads TGTGCCACCAGCAGAAATCAAGGGGGCACTGAAGCTTTCTTT.